The rows below give T cell receptor beta chains drawn from one sample of a study of cytomegalovirus exposure and HLA in healthy donors. TCRdb keeps only in-frame clones here, not all; method: immunoSEQ multiplex PCR. This sample has 65,000 to 75,000 clones, with roughly 71% found just once. Sequencing was performed on PBMCs. These receptors all stem from a woman in her sixties or seventies in good health and CMV-seropositive. The CDR3 runs from the conserved cysteine through the conserved F or W. Fields, in order: J gene, clone size, D gene, V gene, CDR3 protein, CDR3 DNA. D genes are given only for firm matches. Rows give clone size only sometimes, using once, few, many, or a class for an expanded clone.

TRBJ2-7	.	.	TRBV10-3	CAISDGGEQYF	TGTGCCATCAGTGACGGCGGGGAGCAGTACTTC
TRBJ2-7	.	.	TRBV27	CASSFAASYEQYF	TGTGCCAGCAGTTTCGCGGCCTCCTACGAGCAGTACTTC
TRBJ2-3	.	TRBD1	TRBV11-2	CASSQGQGADTQYF	TGTGCCAGCAGCCAGGGACAGGGGGCAGATACGCAGTATTTT
TRBJ1-1	few	TRBD1	TRBV7-9	CASSPQGGLNTEAFF	TGTGCCAGCAGCCCTCAGGGGGGACTGAACACTGAAGCTTTCTTT
TRBJ2-7	.	.	TRBV30	CAWAVPLSYEQYF	TGTGCCTGGGCAGTACCCCTCTCCTACGAGCAGTACTTC
TRBJ2-2	.	.	TRBV5-1	CASSPLAGASATTGELFF	TGCGCCAGCAGCCCCCTCGCGGGGGCGAGCGCCACGACCGGGGAGCTGTTTTTT
TRBJ1-2	.	TRBD1	TRBV29-1	CSVEPGGNGYTF	TGCAGCGTCGAACCAGGGGGGAATGGCTACACCTTC
TRBJ1-2	.	TRBD1	TRBV28	CASIPTGSTYGYTF	TGTGCCAGCATCCCGACAGGGTCTACCTATGGCTACACCTTC
TRBJ1-4	.	TRBD1	TRBV2	CASRTGTGLKSDEKLFF	TGTGCCAGCAGAACCGGGACAGGGCTCAAATCGGATGAAAAACTGTTTTTT
TRBJ1-4	medium-sized	TRBD1	TRBV5-4	CASSKGQVDEKLFF	TGTGCCAGCAGCAAGGGACAGGTGGATGAAAAACTGTTTTTT
TRBJ1-2	.	.	TRBV9	CASSVEGNYGYTF	TGTGCCAGCAGCGTAGAGGGGAACTATGGCTACACCTTC
TRBJ1-4	.	TRBD1	TRBV5-1	CASSLNTGGNEKLFF	TGCGCCAGCAGCTTAAATACAGGGGGCAATGAAAAACTGTTTTTT
TRBJ2-2	.	TRBD1	TRBV5-4	CASSGDRKSAGELFF	TGTGCCAGCAGCGGGGACAGGAAATCGGCCGGGGAGCTGTTTTTT
TRBJ1-6	.	.	TRBV5-1	CASSLGDGWTLHF	TGCGCCAGCAGCTTAGGGGATGGCTGGACCCTCCACTTT
TRBJ2-1	.	.	TRBV7-9	CASSLAAKGNEQFF	TGTGCCAGCAGCTTAGCTGCCAAGGGGAATGAGCAGTTCTTC
TRBJ2-5	.	TRBD1	TRBV29-1	CSVDLSDRGLETQYF	TGCAGCGTTGACCTTTCCGATAGGGGGCTTGAGACCCAGTACTTC
TRBJ1-2	.	.	TRBV5-4	CASSATGTPYGYTF	TGTGCCAGCAGCGCCACCGGGACACCCTATGGCTACACCTTC
TRBJ1-2	.	.	TRBV6-1	CASSEAGLGYTF	TGTGCCAGCAGTGAGGCGGGGCTCGGCTACACCTTC
TRBJ2-1	.	TRBD2	TRBV5-4	CASSLRSGGSYNEQFF	TGTGCCAGCAGCTTGAGGTCGGGGGGTTCCTACAATGAGCAGTTCTTC
TRBJ2-1	.	TRBD2	TRBV28	CASSLGLAGGHEQFF	TGTGCCAGCAGTTTGGGACTAGCGGGAGGGCATGAGCAGTTCTTC
TRBJ1-1	.	.	TRBV5-1	CASSFGAGTEAFF	TGCGCCAGCAGCTTCGGAGCGGGCACTGAAGCTTTCTTT
TRBJ1-1	few	.	TRBV5-1	CASSLWAVNTEAFF	TGCGCCAGCAGCTTGTGGGCAGTGAACACTGAAGCTTTCTTT
TRBJ1-2	.	TRBD1	TRBV7-2	CASSPGQGRSYGYTF	TGTGCCAGCAGCCCAGGACAGGGGAGGAGCTATGGCTACACCTTC